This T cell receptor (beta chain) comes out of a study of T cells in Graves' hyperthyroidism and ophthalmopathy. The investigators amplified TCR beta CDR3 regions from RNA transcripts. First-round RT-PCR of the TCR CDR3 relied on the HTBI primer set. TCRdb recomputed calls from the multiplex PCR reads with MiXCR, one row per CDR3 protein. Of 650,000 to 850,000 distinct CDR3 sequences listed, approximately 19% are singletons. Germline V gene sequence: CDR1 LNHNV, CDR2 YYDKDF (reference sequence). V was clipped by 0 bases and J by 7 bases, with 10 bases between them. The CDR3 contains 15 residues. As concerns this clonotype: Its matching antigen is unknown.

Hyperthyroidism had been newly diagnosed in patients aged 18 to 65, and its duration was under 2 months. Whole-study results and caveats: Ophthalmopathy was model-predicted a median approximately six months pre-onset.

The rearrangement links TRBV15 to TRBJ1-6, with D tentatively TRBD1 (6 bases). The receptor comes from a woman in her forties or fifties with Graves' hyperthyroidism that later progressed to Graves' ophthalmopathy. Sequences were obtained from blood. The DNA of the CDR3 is TGTGCCACCAGCAGAGAAATAAGGGGGAATTCACCCCTCCACTTT. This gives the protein CATSREIRGNSPLHF.